This is a list of T cell receptor beta chains from one sample in a study of shared clonotypes between healthy human individuals. Measured with immunoSEQ multiplex PCR; TCRdb has only the in-frame clones, and not every one. The profile shows 600,000 to 700,000 clones, 73% of them singletons. Sequencing was performed on memory CD4+ T cells sorted from blood. The receptor source for this set is a woman in her 30s in good health. Both conserved end residues are part of each CDR3. The D gene is left open where the match is weak. Size is stated for part of the rows, as once, few or many counts, or as a class when the clone is expanded.

clone size	V gene	J gene	D gene	CDR3 DNA	CDR3 protein
.	TRBV18	TRBJ2-2	.	TGTGCCAGCTCACCTAGGAGGGCTGCGGCCGGGGAGCTGTTTTTT	CASSPRRAAAGELFF
.	TRBV6-6	TRBJ1-5	.	TGTGCCAGCAGTTACTCGACGGATAGCAATCAGCCCCAGCATTTT	CASSYSTDSNQPQHF
.	TRBV7-9	TRBJ2-2	.	TGTGCCAGACGGGAGTCAATAGGCGGGGAGCTGTTTTTT	CARRESIGGELFF
.	TRBV27	TRBJ2-7	.	TGTGCCAGCAGTTTCTGGGGGCAGTCCGCCGGCGAGCAGTACTTC	CASSFWGQSAGEQYF
.	TRBV11-2	TRBJ2-5	.	TGTGCCAGCAGCTTAGGGTTCCAAGAGACCCAGTACTTC	CASSLGFQETQYF
.	TRBV28	TRBJ1-5	TRBD1	TGTGCCAGCAGTTTATACCAGCTTGACAGGGACCCTAATCAGCCCCAGCATTTT	CASSLYQLDRDPNQPQHF
.	TRBV5-1	TRBJ1-4	.	TGCGCCAGCACCATACAGGGAGGGGATGAAAAACTGTTTTTT	CASTIQGGDEKLFF
.	TRBV6-1	TRBJ2-7	.	TGTGCCAGCAGTGATCCAGGGATGGTTTGGGTGGGCGAGCAGTACTTC	CASSDPGMVWVGEQYF
.	TRBV7-9	TRBJ2-7	.	TGTGCCAGCAGCTTATTAGGGACATCCTACGAGCAGTACTTC	CASSLLGTSYEQYF
.	TRBV27	TRBJ2-6	.	TGTGCCAGCAGTTCTATTTCGCCGTTCCGGGGAACTGGGGCCAACGTCCTGACTTTC	CASSSISPFRGTGANVLTF
.	TRBV19	TRBJ2-4	.	TGTGCCAGTGGCCCGGGGACAAACATTCAGTACTTC	CASGPGTNIQYF
few	TRBV29-1	TRBJ2-7	TRBD2	TGCAGCGTTGCCCAAACTAGCGGGAGGAGCTACGAGCAGTACTTC	CSVAQTSGRSYEQYF
few	TRBV2	TRBJ2-2	TRBD2	TGTGCCAGCAGTGTCGCGGGAGGAAACACCGGGGAGCTGTTTTTT	CASSVAGGNTGELFF
.	TRBV4-2	TRBJ2-3	TRBD1	TGTGCCAGCAGCCAAACCAGGGCAGCGGACAGGACAGATACGCAGTATTTT	CASSQTRAADRTDTQYF
.	TRBV6-1	TRBJ1-1	TRBD1	TGTGCCAGCAGCCAACTGACAGGGGGGAACACTGAAGCTTTCTTT	CASSQLTGGNTEAFF
.	TRBV28	TRBJ1-2	TRBD1	TGTGCCAGCAGTTCCAGGGGGGAGACCTATGGCTACACCTTC	CASSSRGETYGYTF
.	TRBV28	TRBJ1-2	TRBD1	TGTGCCAGCAGGGGGACAGGGATTAGCTATGGCTACACCTTC	CASRGTGISYGYTF
few	TRBV2	TRBJ2-6	.	TGTGCCAGCAGTCCTCCTGGGGGGCGGGCTGGGGCCAACGTCCTGACTTTC	CASSPPGGRAGANVLTF
.	TRBV18	TRBJ2-3	TRBD2	TGTGCCAGCTCACCTGGACTAGCGAGCACAGATACGCAGTATTTT	CASSPGLASTDTQYF
.	TRBV7-2	TRBJ2-7	.	TGTGCCAGCAGCTCTATACAGGGATGGCACGAGCAGTACTTC	CASSSIQGWHEQYF
.	TRBV5-1	TRBJ1-1	.	TGCGCCAGCAGCCCTGACAGAGAAAACACTGAAGCTTTCTTT	CASSPDRENTEAFF
many	TRBV4-1	TRBJ2-7	TRBD2	TGCGCCAGCAGCCAAGTAGATTTTATAGGGACTAGCGGATACGAGCAGTACTTC	CASSQVDFIGTSGYEQYF
.	TRBV5-5	TRBJ1-1	.	TGTGCCAGCAGCTTTTTGTTTTCAGAAGGGAAGAACACTGAAGCTTTCTTT	CASSFLFSEGKNTEAFF
.	TRBV2	TRBJ1-1	.	TGTGCCAGCAGTGATAGACAGGCGAACACTGAAGCTTTCTTT	CASSDRQANTEAFF
.	TRBV13	TRBJ2-6	.	TGTGCCAGCAGCCGCAGGTTTTCTGGGGCCAACGTCCTGACTTTC	CASSRRFSGANVLTF
.	TRBV28	TRBJ2-7	TRBD2	TGTGCCAGCAGATCCCCCGGGACTACGACGCACGAGCAGTACTTC	CASRSPGTTTHEQYF
.	TRBV19	TRBJ2-4	.	TGTGCCAGTAGTGCACAGGGTAGGGACATTCAGTACTTC	CASSAQGRDIQYF
.	TRBV6-1	TRBJ1-1	TRBD1	TGTGCCAGCAGACGACAGGGCACTGAAGCTTTCTTT	CASRRQGTEAFF
.	TRBV10-2	TRBJ2-4	.	TGCGCCAGCAGCACCGGGCAAAACATTCAGTACTTC	CASSTGQNIQYF
.	TRBV1	TRBJ2-1	.	TGCACCAGCAGCCAAGTCTTGGGGGGGAGGTTCTTC	CTSSQVLGGRFF